This T cell receptor (beta chain) was observed in a study of T cells of healthy individuals. TCRdb processed the 5' RACE reads anew with MiXCR; each CDR3 protein has one entry. This sample has roughly 87,000 distinct CDR3 sequences, with 17% found just once. This clonotype was recorded many times. The CDR3 contains 13 residues. Per the germline V gene, CDR1 is SGHTA and CDR2 is FQGTGA. V gave up 5 bases and J gave up 4 bases, with 11 bases separating them. The sequence derives from a human donor in good health. The V and J genes are TRBV7-3 and TRBJ1-1; D not certain. CDR3 amino acids: CASSRMRGTEAFF. CDR3 coding DNA: TGTGCCAGCAGCCGAATGCGTGGCACTGAAGCTTTCTTT.